These 15 T cell receptor beta chains were all obtained from the same sample, sequenced in a study of molecular identifiers for immune sequencing clone quantification. TCRdb itself ran the PCR reads through MiXCR, one entry per CDR3 protein. The sample yields over 85,000 distinct CDR3 sequences, under 40% seen once. The sequencing sample was made of naive CD8+ T cells from blood, with Jurkat cell RNA spiked in. Subset given: FACS-sorted CD8+CD4-CCR7+CD45RA+ naive T cells. The receptors here all came from a human donor in good health. Some libraries in this study had Jurkat cell RNA spiked in.

In regard to this clonotype: A single base separates this from a much larger clone, so it may be a read error. J is TRBJ2-3 and V is TRBV28; possible D gene TRBD1, 5 bases. The length of the CDR3 is 13 residues. The V end lost 8 bases, the J end lost 2 bases, and 11 bases lay between the germline ends. Looked up from germline, CDR1 is MDHEN and CDR2 is SYDVKM. The CDR3 DNA follows: TGTGCCAGCCAAGACGGACACACAGATACGCAGTATTTT. Translation gives CASQDGHTDTQYF.

This clonotype was picked up many times. The chain carries TRBV12-3 or TRBV12-4 and TRBJ2-7, with D tentatively TRBD1 (6 bases). The CDR3 has 12 amino acids. The germline V and J ends were trimmed by 5 bases and 9 bases, with 14 bases remaining between them. Here the CDR3 DNA reads TGTGCCAGCAGTCCCGGGACACAGGGGCAGTACTTC. Translation: CASSPGTQGQYF.

This clonotype occurred a few times. The rearrangement joins TRBV7-9 to TRBJ2-7, with D perhaps given as TRBD1 or TRBD2 (7 bases each). The CDR3 consists of 19 residues. Between the trimmed V and J ends, which lost 1 base and 3 bases, there was a span of 25 bases. Germline V lookup: CDR1 SEHNR, CDR2 FQNEAQ (reference sequence). The CDR3 DNA is TGTGCCAGCAGCTTAGTTACAGGGGCGTTGCTAGCGGTTTTCTACGAGCAGTACTTC. Translation: CASSLVTGALLAVFYEQYF.

The chain couples TRBV27 to TRBJ2-7; D ambiguous. The germline V gene encodes CDR1 MNHEY and CDR2 SMNVEV (reference sequence). V shed 4 bases and J shed 3 bases, with 10 bases lying between them. The CDR3 totals 13 residues. CDR3 protein: CASSSRTSYEQYF. The CDR3 coding sequence is TGTGCCAGCAGTTCCCGGACCAGCTACGAGCAGTACTTC.

The table lists this clonotype with many counts. The chain uses TRBV4-3 and TRBJ2-7; D possibly corresponds to TRBD1 (5 bases). The CDR3 loop spans 14 amino acids. V was trimmed by 1 base and J by 3 bases, leaving 10 bases between them. Germline V CDR1 and CDR2: LGHNA, YSLEER. This chain's CDR3 is CASSQGQSYYEQYF. Written as DNA, the CDR3 is TGCGCCAGCAGCCAAGGACAGAGTTACTACGAGCAGTACTTC.

The CDR3 DNA reads TGTGCCAGTAGTATTAGGGAGGATGAGCAGTTCTTC. Its translation is CASSIREDEQFF. This chain links TRBV19 with TRBJ2-1, with D perhaps TRBD2 (6 bases). This CDR3 region has 12 residues. Trimming stripped 3 bases from V and 8 bases from J, with 8 bases between. Germline-derived CDR1 and CDR2 are LNHDA and SQIVND (reference sequence).

This clonotype has a count of ten or more. The chain is built from TRBV5-4 and TRBJ1-1, with a tentative D call TRBD1 (6 bases). The germline V gene has CDR1 SGHNT and CDR2 YYREEE (reference sequence). V was trimmed by 4 bases and J by 0 bases, leaving 10 bases between them. The length of the CDR3 is 14 residues. The CDR3 loop is CASSLDRLNTEAFF. CDR3 sequence (DNA): TGTGCCAGCAGCCTGGACAGACTGAACACTGAAGCTTTCTTT.

The J gene is TRBJ2-7, the V gene TRBV29-1; weak D call: TRBD2 (7 bases). V was shortened by 2 bases and J by 3 bases, with 14 bases between the two germline ends. Germline CDR1 reads SQVTM; CDR2 reads ANQGSEA. The CDR3 extends over 14 amino acids. CDR3 protein: CSVEKGRGDYEQYF. The CDR3 DNA is TGCAGCGTTGAAAAAGGGAGGGGGGACTACGAGCAGTACTTC.

In its sample, this clonotype was seen a few times. The rearrangement links TRBV12-3 or TRBV12-4 to TRBJ2-5, with D unclear. There are 12 residues in the CDR3. The V and J ends lost 6 bases and 1 base respectively, with 6 bases between them. The CDR3 spells CASRHFQETQYF. As DNA, the CDR3 is TGTGCCAGCAGACATTTCCAAGAGACCCAGTACTTC.

The CDR3 region has the DNA TGCGCCAGCAGCCAAGTCTTCGGAGTCGATCTAGCCAAAAACATTCAGTACTTC. It encodes CASSQVFGVDLAKNIQYF. The chain couples TRBV4-3 to TRBJ2-4; D is undetermined. The germline CDR1 and CDR2 sequences are LGHNA and YSLEER. CDR3 length equals 18 residues. V gave up 1 base and J gave up 0 bases, with 16 bases separating them.

The rearrangement links TRBV19 to TRBJ2-1, with D perhaps TRBD2 (6 bases). The CDR3 contains 13 residues. Germline V gene sequence: CDR1 LNHDA, CDR2 SQIVND (reference sequence). V lost 3 bases to trimming and J lost 6 bases, with 9 bases between them. The CDR3 is CASSIGGCNEQFF. CDR3 nucleotides: TGTGCCAGTAGTATTGGGGGGTGCAATGAGCAGTTCTTC.

This clonotype appeared a few times. The V call is TRBV24-1, the J call TRBJ2-5, with D possibly being TRBD2 (5 bases). The germline V gene has CDR1 KGHDR and CDR2 SFDVKD. This CDR3 is built from 13 residues. V shed 7 bases and J shed 3 bases, with 11 bases lying between them. CDR3 region: CATRRASEETQYF. In DNA, the CDR3 is TGTGCCACCAGGAGGGCCAGTGAAGAGACCCAGTACTTC.

On this clonotype: It may be a read error: a sequence one base away is much more abundant. The CDR3 carries no conserved terminal phenylalanine or tryptophan, so it likely arises from a read error. The J gene is TRBJ2-3, the V gene TRBV4-3; the D gene is possibly TRBD1 (6 bases). The CDR3 is made up of 13 amino acids. The germline gives CDR1 LGHNA, CDR2 YSLEER. V was cut by 5 bases and J by 1 base, with 7 bases left in between. CDR3 nucleotide sequence: TGCGCCAGCAGCTCAGGGGGCACAGATACGCAGTATATT. It yields the protein CASSSGGTDTQYI.

Of note for this clonotype: This is likely a read error, given that the CDR3 carries no conserved phenylalanine or tryptophan at its end. The DNA for the CDR3 is TGCGCCAGCAGCCATCTCCCCCACTGGGGGGAGCAGTACATC. This codes for CASSHLPHWGEQYI. The chain recombines TRBV4-3 with TRBJ2-7; D might be TRBD1 or TRBD2, each matching 5 bases. Trimming took 3 bases from V and 7 from J, leaving 16 bases between them. Germline V gene lookup returns CDR1 LGHNA and CDR2 YSLEER. This CDR3 spans 14 amino acids.

Ten or more counts support this clonotype. The V call is TRBV7-2, the J call TRBJ2-6, with unresolved D. This CDR3 contains 17 residues. Germline V gives CDR1 SGHTA, CDR2 FQGNSA. Trimming removed 4 bases from V and 4 bases from J, with 17 bases in between. The CDR3 sequence is CASSYGPRLGGANVLTF. CDR3 coding DNA: TGTGCCAGCAGCTACGGACCCAGATTAGGGGGGGCCAACGTCCTGACTTTC.